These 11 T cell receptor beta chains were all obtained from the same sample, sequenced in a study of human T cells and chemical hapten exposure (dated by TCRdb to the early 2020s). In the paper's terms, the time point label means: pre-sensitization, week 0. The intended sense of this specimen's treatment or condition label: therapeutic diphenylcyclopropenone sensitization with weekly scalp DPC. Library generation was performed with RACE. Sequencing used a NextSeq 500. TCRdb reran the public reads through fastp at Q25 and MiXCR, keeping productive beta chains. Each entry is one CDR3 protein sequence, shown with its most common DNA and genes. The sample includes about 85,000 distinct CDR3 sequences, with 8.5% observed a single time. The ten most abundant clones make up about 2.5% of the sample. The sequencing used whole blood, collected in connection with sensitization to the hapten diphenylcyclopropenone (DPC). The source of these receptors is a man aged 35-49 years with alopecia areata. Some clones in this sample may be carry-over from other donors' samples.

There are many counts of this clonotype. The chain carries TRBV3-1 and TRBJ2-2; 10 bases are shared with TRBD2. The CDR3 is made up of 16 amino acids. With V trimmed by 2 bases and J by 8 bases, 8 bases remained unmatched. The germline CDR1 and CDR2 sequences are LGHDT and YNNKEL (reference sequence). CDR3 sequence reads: CASSQPLAGPPGELFF. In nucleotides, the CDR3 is TGTGCCAGCAGCCAACCACTAGCGGGACCCCCGGGGGAGCTGTTTTTT.

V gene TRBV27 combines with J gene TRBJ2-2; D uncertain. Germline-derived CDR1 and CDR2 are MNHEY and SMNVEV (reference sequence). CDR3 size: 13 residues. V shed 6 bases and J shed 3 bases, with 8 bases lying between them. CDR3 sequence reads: CASRPSHTGELFF. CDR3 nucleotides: TGTGCCAGCAGGCCTAGTCACACCGGGGAGCTGTTTTTT.

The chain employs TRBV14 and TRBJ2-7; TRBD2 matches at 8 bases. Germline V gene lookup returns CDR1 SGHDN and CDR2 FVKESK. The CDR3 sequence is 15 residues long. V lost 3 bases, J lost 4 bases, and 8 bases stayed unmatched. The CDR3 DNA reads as TGTGCCAGCAGCCACACCGGGACTAGTAAGTACGAGCAGTACTTC. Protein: CASSHTGTSKYEQYF. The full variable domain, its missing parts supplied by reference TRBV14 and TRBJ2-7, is EAGVTQFPSHSVIEKGQTVTLRCDPISGHDNLYWYRRVMGKEIKFLLHFVKESKQDESGMPNNRFLAERTGGTYSTLKVQPAELEDSGVYFCASSHTGTSKYEQYFGPGTRLTVT.

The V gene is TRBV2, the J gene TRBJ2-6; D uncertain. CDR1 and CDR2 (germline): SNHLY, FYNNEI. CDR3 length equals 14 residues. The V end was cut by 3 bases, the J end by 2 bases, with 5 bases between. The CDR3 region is CASSDRTGANVLTF. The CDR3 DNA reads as TGTGCCAGCAGTGATAGGACTGGGGCCAACGTCCTGACTTTC.

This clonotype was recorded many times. The CDR3 protein is CASSLGQNSPLHF. CDR3 nucleotide sequence: TGTGCCAGCAGCCTGGGACAGAATTCACCCCTCCACTTT. The V and J genes are TRBV11-2 and TRBJ1-6; 7 bases map to TRBD1. Germline loops: CDR1 SGHAT, CDR2 FQNNGV. The CDR3 length is 13 residues. Trimming removed 5 bases from V and 7 bases from J; junction bases left unmatched: 2.

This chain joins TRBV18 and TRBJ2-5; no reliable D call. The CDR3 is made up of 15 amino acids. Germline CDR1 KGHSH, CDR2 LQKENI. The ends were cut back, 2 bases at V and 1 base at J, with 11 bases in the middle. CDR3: CASSPIGNGQETQYF. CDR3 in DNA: TGTGCCAGCTCACCAATAGGGAATGGCCAAGAGACCCAGTACTTC.

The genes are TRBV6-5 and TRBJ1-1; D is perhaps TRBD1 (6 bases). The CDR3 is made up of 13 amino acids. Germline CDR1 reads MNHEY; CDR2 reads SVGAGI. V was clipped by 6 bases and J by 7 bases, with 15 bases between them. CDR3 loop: CASRNPGANEAFF. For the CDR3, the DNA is TGTGCCAGCAGAAATCCGGGGGCCAATGAAGCTTTCTTT.

This chain's CDR3 is CASSETGGFNQPQHF. DNA of the CDR3: TGTGCCAGCAGTGAAACAGGGGGGTTCAATCAGCCCCAGCATTTT. This chain joins TRBV6-1 and TRBJ1-5, with TRBD1 matching 8 bases. Germline loops: CDR1 MNHNS, CDR2 SASEGT. With 2 bases clipped from V and 3 bases from J, the junction kept 3 bases outside the gene matches. The CDR3 loop spans 15 amino acids.

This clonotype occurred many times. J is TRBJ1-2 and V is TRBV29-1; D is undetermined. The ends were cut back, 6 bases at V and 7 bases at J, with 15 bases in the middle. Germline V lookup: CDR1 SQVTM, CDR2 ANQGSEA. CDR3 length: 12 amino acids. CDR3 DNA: TGCAGCGTCCCACACCTCAACGGTGGCTACACCTTC. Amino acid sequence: CSVPHLNGGYTF.

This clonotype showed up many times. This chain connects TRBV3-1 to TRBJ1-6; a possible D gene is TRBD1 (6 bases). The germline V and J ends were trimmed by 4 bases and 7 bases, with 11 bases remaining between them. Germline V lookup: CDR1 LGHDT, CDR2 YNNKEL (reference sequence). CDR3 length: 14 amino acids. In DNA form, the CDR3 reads TGTGCCAGCAGCCGGACAGATAACAATTCACCCCTCCACTTT. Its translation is CASSRTDNNSPLHF.

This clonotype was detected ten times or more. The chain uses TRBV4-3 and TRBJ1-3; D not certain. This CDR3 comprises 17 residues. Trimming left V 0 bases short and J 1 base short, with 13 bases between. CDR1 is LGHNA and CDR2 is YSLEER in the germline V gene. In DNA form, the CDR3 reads TGCGCCAGCAGCCAAGATTTCGGTTTAGGGTCTGGAAACACCATATATTTT. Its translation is CASSQDFGLGSGNTIYF.